The clone carrying this T cell receptor (beta chain) came up a few times. RNA transcripts yielded amplified TCR beta CDR3 regions. Second-round multiplex PCR followed a first-round RT-PCR using HTBI primers. Each CDR3 protein is one row after TCRdb ran MiXCR on the multiplex PCR reads. The sample has some 47,000 distinct CDR3 sequences, 50% seen once. This specimen comes from a study of Graves' ophthalmopathy and Graves' hyperthyroidism. As the starting material, 8 to 10 ml of fresh peripheral blood yielded the PBMCs. Sequencing used peripheral blood. The TCR sequence derives from an adult man with Graves' ophthalmopathy.

The CDR3 nucleotides are TGCAGTGCTAGAAACTATGGCTACACCTTC. Translating it yields CSARNYGYTF. The V gene is TRBV20-1, the J gene TRBJ1-2; D not certain. CDR3 length equals 10 residues. The germline V and J ends were trimmed by 2 bases and 2 bases, with 0 bases remaining between them. The germline CDR1 and CDR2 sequences are DFQATT and SNEGSKA (reference sequence).